The 10 T cell receptor beta chains reported below all come from one sample, sequenced in a study of blood T cell repertoires in COVID-19. The method was immunoSEQ multiplex PCR; TCRdb's version includes in-frame clones alone and lacks a portion of them. Of some 300,000 clones listed, approximately 89% are singletons. The specimen was peripheral blood. The receptors originated from a woman aged 30 to 39 who had recovered from COVID-19.

The chain carries TRBV7-8 and TRBJ2-5, with 7 bases fitting TRBD1. CDR3 size: 12 residues. The germline V gene has CDR1 SGHVS and CDR2 FQNEAQ. V lost 1 base to trimming and J lost 9 bases; unmatched junction nucleotides: 2. The CDR3 bases are TGTGCCAGCAGCTTAGACACAGGGGCCCAGTACTTC. This sequence encodes CASSLDTGAQYF.

The V call is TRBV28, the J call TRBJ1-2; a weak D match, TRBD1 (5 bases). Trimming left V 10 bases short and J 0 bases short, with 24 bases between. The CDR3 contains 17 residues. Germline CDR1 and CDR2: MDHEN and SYDVKM. The CDR3 reads CATYRTPAGLPNYGYTF. DNA for the CDR3: TGTGCCACGTACCGAACCCCCGCGGGGCTTCCTAACTATGGCTACACCTTC.

The genes are TRBV5-1 and TRBJ2-3; 9 bases match TRBD2. The CDR3 is 16 amino acids. Trimming took 4 bases from V and 4 from J; bases not matched to a gene: 10. From germline, CDR1 is SGHRS and CDR2 YFSETQ. CDR3 coding DNA: TGCGCCAGCAGCCCCCTGGGGGCGGGGGGGCCAGATACGCAGTATTTT. Translating it yields CASSPLGAGGPDTQYF.

This rearrangement joins TRBV9 to TRBJ1-6, with D possibly matching TRBD1 (5 bases). The germline V gene encodes CDR1 SGDLS and CDR2 YYNGEE. The V gene lost 0 bases and the J gene lost 9 bases, with 13 bases spanning the gap. This CDR3 spans 15 amino acids. The CDR3 DNA sequence: TGTGCCAGCAGCGTAGCTGGGGGGGTTGGTTCACCCCTCCACTTT. Its translation is CASSVAGGVGSPLHF.

The CDR3 region is CASSPRQASSYNSPLHF. In DNA form, the CDR3 reads TGTGCCAGCAGTCCAAGACAGGCGAGCTCCTATAATTCACCCCTCCACTTT. The chain links TRBV6-6 to TRBJ1-6, with D tentatively TRBD1 (6 bases). Looked up from germline, CDR1 is MNHNY and CDR2 is SVGAGI (reference sequence). Trimming removed 5 bases at V and 0 bases at J, with 14 bases between. The CDR3 consists of 17 residues.

The rearrangement links TRBV30 to TRBJ1-6; 8 bases align to TRBD1. The J segment lost 10 bases and the V segment lost 6 bases, leaving 8 bases of the junction unmatched. Germline V gives CDR1 GTSNPN, CDR2 SVGIG (reference sequence). CDR3 size: 13 residues. The CDR3 DNA follows: TGTGCCTGCAGAGGACAGGGTCAATCACCCCTCCACTTT. This gives the protein CACRGQGQSPLHF.

J is TRBJ1-2 and V is TRBV6-1, with 10 bases that match TRBD1. There are 17 residues in the CDR3. CDR1 MNHNS and CDR2 SASEGT come from the germline V gene. V trimming: 1 base; J trimming: 1 base; junction bases outside the gene matches: 6. The CDR3 DNA reads as TGTGCCAGCAGTGAAGGGGACAGGGGATGGGATAACTATGGCTACACCTTC. It specifies CASSEGDRGWDNYGYTF.

The chain is built from TRBV12-3 or TRBV12-4 and TRBJ2-4; D might be TRBD2 (5 bases). V was cut by 3 bases and J by 15 bases, with 15 bases left in between. The CDR3 sequence is 12 residues long. CDR3 protein: CASSFHAGPGYF. The CDR3 region has the DNA TGTGCCAGCAGTTTTCACGCGGGTCCCGGGTACTTC.

This chain uses TRBV6-6 with TRBJ1-6; the D gene is possibly TRBD1 (5 bases). Trimming took off 8 bases at V and 10 bases at J, with 18 bases between the two ends. The CDR3 consists of 14 residues. Looked up from germline, CDR1 is MNHNY and CDR2 is SVGAGI (reference sequence). The CDR3 DNA is TGTGCCAGCGGGGTGGTGGGGGAGGAGTCACCCCTCCACTTT. Protein: CASGVVGEESPLHF.

This chain links TRBV5-1 with TRBJ1-2; possibly TRBD1 for D (5 bases). The CDR3 runs 12 residues. Germline V gene sequence: CDR1 SGHRS, CDR2 YFSETQ. V lost 5 bases and J lost 6, with 11 bases in between. The CDR3 reads CASRQVPNGYTF. The CDR3 DNA reads TGCGCCAGCAGACAGGTTCCGAATGGCTACACCTTC.